This paragraph reports one TCR beta chain. This sample is drawn from a study of OX40 agonist ivuxolimab in advanced cancers. The V gene end was trimmed by 7 bases and the J gene end by 9 bases; junction bases not matched to a gene: 7. CDR3 size: 15 residues. Germline lookup yields CDR1 LNHNV and CDR2 YYDKDF (reference sequence). Profiled with immunoSEQ multiplex PCR; TCRdb holds only in-frame clones, not every one. There are about 78,000 clones in the sample; roughly 87% occur only once, and roughly 0.23% lies in the top ten. The sample was CD4+ or CD8+ T cells sorted from blood, taken in a trial of the OX40 agonist ivuxolimab. The sequence was collected from an adult with an advanced solid tumor such as melanoma, head and neck, liver or kidney cancer. This chain joins TRBV15 and TRBJ2-2; 14 positions agree with TRBD2. For the CDR3, the DNA is TGTGCCACCAAGGGACTAGCGGGAGTCGGTCGGGAGCTGTTTTTT. It yields the protein CATKGLAGVGRELFF. Using reference TRBV15 and TRBJ2-2 for the parts outside the CDR3, the full variable domain is DAMVIQNPRYQVTQFGKPVTLSCSQTLNHNVMYWYQQKSSQAPKLLFHYYDKDFNNEADTPDNFQSRRPNTSFCFLDIRSPGLGDTAMYLCATKGLAGVGRELFFGEGSRLTVL.